This T cell receptor (beta chain) was identified during a study of shared clonotypes between healthy human individuals (TCRdb year 2020). Notes on the research overall: The cohort included three men and a couple of women between 18 and 49 years of age. To estimate repertoire size and how much clonotypes are shared between individuals, the study performed deep sequencing of blood TCR repertoires from a few healthy adults. For each donor, CD4 naive and CD4 memory were each run on three plates, CD8 naive on two plates, and CD8 memory on one plate. Between about 0.8 and 9 billion PBMCs per donor were obtained by leukapheresis. Different laboratories and diverse techniques were used to prepare libraries and sequence TCR repertoires, to increase sequencing depth and limit assay-specific biases.

Counted from cysteine to phenylalanine, this CDR3 has 14 amino acids. CDR3 DNA only is kept here, 42 bases in frame from base 1. Trimming removed 2 bases from V and 1 base from J, leaving 9 bases between the germline ends. Per the germline V gene, MDHEN is the CDR1 and SYDVKM is the CDR2. TCR CDR3 regions were amplified from genomic DNA by multiplex PCR using the deep immunoSEQ assay. For each cell subset, the extracted genomic DNA was distributed evenly across all wells of several immunoSEQ 96-well plates, and each plate served as one replicate. Each replicate PCR for sorted subsets received roughly 200 ng genomic DNA, equal to about 30,000 T cell genomes. Purified libraries were quantified with a Qubit 3.0 fluorometer, sized on a Bioanalyzer 2100, and re-quantified with the KAPA Library Quantification kit. Every immunoSEQ 96-well plate was sequenced on a separate single-read 150-cycle Illumina NextSeq 550 flow cell. Concerning the study's data processing: Because the immunoSEQ output included only junctional sequences and no quality scores, the filtering could not be the same as the filtering used for full-length reads. Sequences were annotated with PyIR, a Python wrapper for IgBLAST v1.9, and V/J genes and CDR3 were assigned using IMGT germline references. Reads were removed for weak V/J assignments (E-value above 1e-6), missing CDR3, stop codons, out-of-frame junctions, or ambiguous translated residues. V3J clonotypes were defined by identical inferred V gene, J gene, and CDR3 amino acid sequence. The percentage overlap between two repertoires was calculated by dividing the number of shared unique clonotypes by the size of the smaller repertoire. Richness of each repertoire was evaluated using RTK rarefaction, the Chao1 estimator, and Recon v2.1 estimates of unobserved clonotypes. Generation probabilities were computed with OLGA for all TCRbeta clonotypes obtained by the gDNA method from several donors. TCRdb provides this immuneACCESS table in a form limited to in-frame rearrangements. Some clones are lacking; in checked studies, under half of them reflect an unresolved V gene, and why the rest are absent is not known. The V and J calls and clone size are taken from that table; D and trimming were inferred from the DNA. Across this sample there are fewer than 1.8 million clones, with about 98.5% seen only once. Of the sample, under 0.45% falls within the top ten clones.

What the authors observed across the whole study: Sharing across a handful of donors was observed for about 5% of naive CD4, over 3% of naive CD8, roughly 2.3% of memory CD4, and around 0.44% of memory CD8 clonotypes. Higher generation probabilities were observed for clonotypes shared by all four sorted-subset donors than for non-shared clonotypes. Even with the large sequencing depth, rarefaction of the sorted-subset datasets indicated that sequencing was incomplete. Because the study included a small number of donors, the genetic and exposure-history diversity represented was limited. Estimated clonotype richness was generally larger for naive than for memory subsets. Sampling was restricted to blood, and TCR repertoires in tissues likely differ from the TCR repertoires found in blood. Based on pairwise subsampling, the degree of clonotype sharing among donors was expected to be affected by sequencing depth.

In regard to this clone: The antigen it recognizes is unknown. Per-nucleotide qualities are absent, and no much larger clonotype sits a single base away.

Donors were healthy HIV-negative adults with no recently reported acute infections or vaccinations. Only Caucasian adults living in Nashville, Tennessee, USA were represented among the donors. CD4+ T cells were enriched by magnetic negative selection, after which naive cells were positively selected on CD45RA and the negative fraction was taken as the memory subset. After blood collection by leukapheresis, PBMCs were isolated using Ficoll-Histopaque density gradient centrifugation and then cryopreserved in the vapor phase of liquid nitrogen. Analytical flow cytometry was used to check the purity and quantity of every magnetically sorted T cell population. Genomic DNA was isolated from each sorted fraction and quantified by UV absorbance on a Nanodrop 2000c.

This TCR derives from a man aged 25-40 years in good health. The rearrangement combines TRBV28 with TRBJ2-7; perhaps TRBD1 is the D gene, with 6 bases matching. Sequencing used naive CD4+ T cells sorted from blood. Sample cell subset or site, as interpreted from the label and publication: CD45RA+ positively selected. The DNA sequence reads TGTGCCAGCAGTTTAACCGGGACATCCTACGAGCAGTACTTC. Its protein is CASSLTGTSYEQYF. The reference TRBV28 and TRBJ2-7 proteins fill in what lies around the CDR3, so the full variable domain reads DVKVTQSSRYLVKRTGEKVFLECVQDMDHENMFWYRQDPGLGLRLIYFSYDVKMKEKGDIPEGYSVSREKKERFSLILESASTNQTSMYLCASSLTGTSYEQYFGPGTRLTVT.